This entry lists 16 T cell receptor beta chains sequenced from one sample in a study of blood T cell repertoires in COVID-19. Only in-frame clones appear in the TCRdb table, and some are missing; sequencing was by immunoSEQ multiplex PCR. The table has about 98,000 clones, around 80% seen once. Material: peripheral blood. These receptors came from a man aged 70 or older with acute or convalescent COVID-19.

The chain recombines TRBV6-5 with TRBJ1-2; 8 bases line up with TRBD1. The CDR3 extends over 14 amino acids. Trimming at V came to 6 bases and at J to 7 bases, leaving 10 bases not matched to a gene. The germline V gene has CDR1 MNHEY and CDR2 SVGAGI. The CDR3 spells CASSPEAGGRGYTF. The CDR3 DNA reads as TGTGCCAGCAGCCCCGAGGCAGGGGGCCGTGGCTACACCTTC.

This clone was detected only a few times. The chain employs TRBV7-2 and TRBJ2-5; D unclear. This CDR3 comprises 14 residues. Trimming removed 1 base at V and 2 bases at J, with 8 bases between. Germline CDR1 reads SGHTA; CDR2 reads FQGNSA. CDR3 sequence: CASSLDSAQETQYF. In nucleotides, the CDR3 is TGTGCCAGCAGCTTAGATAGTGCTCAAGAGACCCAGTACTTC.

This clone was counted only a few times. V and J are TRBV19 and TRBJ1-5; D is undetermined. Germline CDR1 LNHDA, CDR2 SQIVND (reference sequence). This CDR3 is built from 13 residues. V lost 3 bases to trimming and J lost 4 bases, with 7 bases between them. CDR3 bases: TGTGCCAGTAGTATCAATAGAAATCAGCCCCAGCATTTT. Translating it yields CASSINRNQPQHF.

The rearrangement uses TRBV5-1 and TRBJ1-5; D is possibly TRBD1 (6 bases). Trimming removed 1 base at V and 5 bases at J, with 10 bases between. CDR3 size: 14 residues. CDR1 and CDR2 (germline): SGHRS, YFSETQ. CDR3 coding DNA: TGCGCCAGCAGCTTGATGGGGGCTGATCAGCCCCAGCATTTT. As protein: CASSLMGADQPQHF.

This clone was seen more than once but under ten times. The genes are TRBV6-6 and TRBJ1-2; TRBD1 agrees at 8 bases. The ends lost 6 bases at V and 10 bases at J; junction bases unmatched: 10. Germline lookup yields CDR1 MNHNY and CDR2 SVGAGI (reference sequence). The CDR3 sequence is 13 residues long. This chain's CDR3 is CASSRTGLTSYTF. CDR3 in DNA: TGTGCCAGCAGCCGGACAGGGTTAACATCCTACACCTTC.

V usage is TRBV18 and J usage is TRBJ1-4, with D tentatively TRBD1 (5 bases). Germline lookup yields CDR1 KGHSH and CDR2 LQKENI. V was cut by 0 bases and J by 11 bases, with 25 bases left in between. The CDR3 sequence is 18 residues long. In DNA, the CDR3 is TGTGCCAGCTCACCACCCGTTCGCTCTTCGACGGGGGGAGTGAAACTGTTTTTT. It translates to CASSPPVRSSTGGVKLFF.

This clone occurred once. The chain employs TRBV5-4 and TRBJ2-3; 8 bases line up with TRBD2. The CDR3 totals 16 residues. Germline CDR1 and CDR2: SGHNT and YYREEE (reference sequence). Unmatched junction bases numbered 4, after V lost 0 bases and J lost 1 base. The CDR3 sequence is CASSLVNSGGTDTQYF. The CDR3 nucleotides are TGTGCCAGCAGCTTGGTAAATAGCGGGGGCACAGATACGCAGTATTTT.

The chain joins TRBV7-9 to TRBJ2-7; D is ambiguous. Per germline, CDR1 SEHNR and CDR2 FQNEAQ (reference sequence). Between the trimmed V and J ends, which lost 0 bases and 4 bases, there was a span of 13 bases. CDR3 size: 15 residues. CDR3: CASSLALGPTYEQYF. As DNA, the CDR3 is TGTGCCAGCAGCTTAGCTCTGGGCCCGACGTACGAGCAGTACTTC.

There are a few counts of this clone. The V and J genes are TRBV7-6 and TRBJ1-1, with D unresolved. The CDR3 totals 13 residues. Trimming removed 7 bases at V and 14 bases at J, with 23 bases between. The V gene's germline CDR1 is SGHVS and CDR2 FNYEAQ. The CDR3: CASTPPGSRIQFF. Written as DNA, the CDR3 is TGTGCCAGCACCCCCCCGGGGAGCAGGATCCAATTCTTT.

The chain has TRBV7-2 and TRBJ1-2; 7 positions agree with TRBD1. Germline-derived CDR1 and CDR2 are SGHTA and FQGNSA. The ends lost 1 base at V and 2 bases at J; junction bases unmatched: 4. The CDR3 has 15 residues. The CDR3 here is CASSLGVTGNYGYTF. The CDR3 DNA reads TGTGCCAGCAGCTTAGGAGTGACAGGGAACTATGGCTACACCTTC.

The genes are TRBV7-9 and TRBJ2-5, with D perhaps TRBD1 (5 bases). The V end lost 1 base, the J end lost 5 bases, and 8 bases lay between the germline ends. Germline V CDR1 and CDR2: SEHNR, FQNEAQ (reference sequence). The CDR3 spans 13 residues. The CDR3 spells CASSLGPGETQYF. The CDR3 DNA follows: TGTGCCAGCAGCTTAGGTCCAGGGGAGACCCAGTACTTC.

This clone was seen only once. The rearrangement joins TRBV18 to TRBJ1-5; a weak D match, TRBD1 (5 bases). Between the trimmed V and J ends, which lost 1 base and 0 bases, there was a span of 13 bases. This CDR3 has 17 residues. Germline loops: CDR1 KGHSH, CDR2 LQKENI. In nucleotides, the CDR3 is TGTGCCAGCTCACCACAGCCCCGACAGCTTAGCAATCAGCCCCAGCATTTT. Translating it yields CASSPQPRQLSNQPQHF.

Only a few counts were recorded for this clone. The chain uses TRBV7-2 and TRBJ2-7, with D tentatively TRBD1 (6 bases). Trimming removed 5 bases from V and 4 bases from J, with 18 bases in between. Germline loops: CDR1 SGHTA, CDR2 FQGNSA. This CDR3 is 15 amino acids long. The CDR3 DNA follows: TGTGCCAGCAGCCCGGGACACGGAGAAGATTACGAGCAGTACTTC. Translation gives CASSPGHGEDYEQYF.

This clone was picked up one time. The chain couples TRBV30 to TRBJ1-3; TRBD1 is a possible D gene (5 bases). Germline V gene sequence: CDR1 GTSNPN, CDR2 SVGIG (reference sequence). V gave up 0 bases and J gave up 4 bases, with 16 bases separating them. CDR3 length equals 16 residues. The DNA for the CDR3 is TGTGCCTGGAGTGTAATGTTTGCCAGGGCCGGAAACACCATATATTTT. Its translation: CAWSVMFARAGNTIYF.

V is TRBV6-5 and J is TRBJ2-1; 7 nucleotides match TRBD2. This CDR3 has 16 amino acids. Losses at the gene ends were 4 bases for V and 3 bases for J; bases not matched to a gene: 9. CDR1 and CDR2 (germline): MNHEY, SVGAGI. DNA of the CDR3: TGTGCCAGCAGTTCTGCGACTAGCAGTTTCTACAATGAGCAGTTCTTC. The encoded protein is CASSSATSSFYNEQFF.

The chain has TRBV27 and TRBJ2-7; tentatively, D is TRBD1 (5 bases). The V end lost 5 bases, the J end lost 5 bases, and 16 bases lay between the germline ends. In germline, CDR1 is MNHEY, CDR2 SMNVEV (reference sequence). The CDR3 contains 14 residues. The CDR3 spells CASSPGHPNHEQYF. CDR3 in DNA: TGTGCCAGCAGTCCCGGACATCCCAATCACGAGCAGTACTTC.